This TCR beta chain was captured by sequencing in a study of early T cells in non-severe SARS-CoV-2 infection. Background on the study: Investigators sequenced bulk RNA drawn from unsorted whole blood, and chains remained unpaired.

Per germline, CDR1 SSHAT and CDR2 FNYEAQ (reference sequence). The CDR3 length is 14 residues. Study findings and constraints: In VDJdb matching, anti-spike CD8 responses were favored while private and CD4 specificities went missing.

Unique molecular identifiers were attached to individual cDNA molecules. MiXCR, applied by TCRdb to the 5' RACE reads, yields one record per CDR3 protein. Of about 29,000 distinct CDR3 sequences in the sample, about 5% are singletons; the top ten hold 0.92%. Regarding this clonotype: Its antigen is currently unknown. An end of the junction differs from the germline gene, which may be a read error.

This chain uses TRBV7-7 with TRBJ2-1, with 10 positions matching TRBD2. Sequencing was performed on whole blood. The clonotype comes from an adult who was a healthcare worker with PCR-confirmed SARS-CoV-2 infection or an uninfected control (not recorded which). The CDR3 nucleotides read TGTGCTAGCAACCCTAGCGGGGGAAGAAATGAGCAGTTCTTC. Translated, it gives CASNPSGGRNEQFF.